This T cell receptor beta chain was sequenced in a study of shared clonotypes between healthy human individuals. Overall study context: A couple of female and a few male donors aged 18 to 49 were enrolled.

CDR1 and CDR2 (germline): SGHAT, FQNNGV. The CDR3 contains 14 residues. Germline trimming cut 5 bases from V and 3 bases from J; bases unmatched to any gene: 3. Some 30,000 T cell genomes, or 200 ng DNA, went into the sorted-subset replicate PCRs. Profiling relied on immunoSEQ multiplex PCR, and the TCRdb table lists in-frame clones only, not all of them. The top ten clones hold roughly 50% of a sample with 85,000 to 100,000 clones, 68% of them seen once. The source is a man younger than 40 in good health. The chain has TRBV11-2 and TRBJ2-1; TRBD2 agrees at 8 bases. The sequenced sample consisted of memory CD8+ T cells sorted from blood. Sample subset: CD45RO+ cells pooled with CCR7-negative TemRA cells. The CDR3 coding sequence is TGTGCCAGCAGCCATAGCGGGATCTACAATGAGCAGTTCTTC. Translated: CASSHSGIYNEQFF.